These T cell receptor beta chains were read from a single sample in a study of regulatory T cells in long-lasting Graves disease. One entry per CDR3 protein, called by TCRdb with MiXCR from the multiplex PCR reads. The sample lists around 320,000 distinct CDR3 sequences, over 15% occurring once. Separately, the same data were catalogued under a study of T cells in Graves' hyperthyroidism and ophthalmopathy.

The sample in question was peripheral blood mononuclear cells (PBMCs), obtained at new diagnosis, from a patient treated with antithyroid drugs. The receptors originated from a man aged 35-49 years with Graves disease. Both conserved end residues are part of each CDR3. Each record gives: V gene, clone size, J gene, D gene, CDR3 protein, CDR3 DNA. The D gene is left open where the match is weak. Clone size is shown for a subset of rows, as once, few, many or a class of expanded clone.

TRBV27	many	TRBJ2-7	TRBD1	CASSPDRAYSEQYF	TGTGCCAGCAGTCCCGACAGGGCGTACTCCGAGCAGTACTTC
TRBV6-2/TRBV6-3	NA	TRBJ2-2	TRBD2	CASSYSSGGERETGELFF	TGTGCCAGCAGTTATTCTAGCGGGGGGGAGCGAGAAACCGGGGAGCTGTTTTTT
TRBV29-1	many	TRBJ2-3	NA	CSVLGGADTQYF	TGCAGCGTATTAGGAGGGGCGGATACGCAGTATTTT
TRBV4-1	few	TRBJ2-7	NA	CASSQEPGDRDEQYF	TGCGCCAGCAGCCAAGAGCCCGGGGATCGGGACGAGCAGTACTTC
TRBV20-1	few	TRBJ1-1	TRBD1	CSATNRGLRVFRNTEAFF	TGCAGTGCTACGAACAGGGGGCTCCGAGTCTTTAGGAACACTGAAGCTTTCTTT
TRBV9	many	TRBJ1-1	NA	CASSLAGGTTYPTEAFF	TGCGCCAGCAGCTTGGCAGGAGGGACAACTTACCCCACTGAAGCTTTCTTT
TRBV5-4	once	TRBJ2-3	NA	CASSFSSTPTDTQYF	TGTGCCAGCAGCTTCAGTTCTACCCCCACAGATACGCAGTATTTT
TRBV3-1	many	TRBJ2-5	NA	CASSQTETTVLQETQYF	TGTGCCAGCAGCCAAACCGAGACGACAGTTCTTCAAGAGACCCAGTACTTC
TRBV4-1	many	TRBJ1-1	NA	CASREGGFTEAFF	TGCGCCAGCAGGGAAGGGGGGTTCACTGAAGCTTTCTTT
TRBV10-1	many	TRBJ2-5	NA	CASSESLRGLGTQYF	TGCGCCAGCAGTGAGTCGTTGCGGGGGCTAGGTACCCAGTACTTC
TRBV3-1	many	TRBJ1-5	TRBD1	CASSQSRGQPQHF	TGTGCCAGCAGCCAGAGCAGGGGGCAGCCCCAGCATTTT
TRBV11-2	NA	TRBJ2-5	TRBD1	CASSPLTGGRKTQYF	TGTGCCAGCAGCCCGCTTACAGGGGGCAGGAAGACCCAGTACTTC
TRBV7-3	many	TRBJ2-1	TRBD2	CANGGGISYNEQFF	TGTGCCAACGGGGGGGGGATCTCCTACAATGAGCAGTTCTTC
TRBV5-1	NA	TRBJ1-1	NA	CASSLVPLGNTEAFF	TGCGCCAGCAGCTTGGTGCCCCTAGGGAACACTGAAGCTTTCTTT
TRBV3-1	many	TRBJ2-7	TRBD1	CASSQGTGVAYEQYF	TGTGCCAGCAGCCAAGGGACAGGGGTGGCCTACGAGCAGTACTTC
TRBV7-9	many	TRBJ1-2	TRBD1	CASSYRGGGQDNYGYTF	TGTGCCAGCAGCTATCGCGGCGGAGGACAGGATAACTATGGCTACACCTTC
TRBV4-3	NA	TRBJ2-1	TRBD2	CASSQDRLVAGGTTMKQFF	TGCGCCAGCAGCCAAGATCGACTGGTAGCGGGGGGTACTACAATGAAGCAGTTCTTC
TRBV2	many	TRBJ2-6	TRBD1	CASNQGVANVLTF	TGTGCCAGCAATCAGGGGGTGGCCAACGTCCTGACTTTC
TRBV20-1	many	TRBJ2-3	NA	CSARDWSGYTDTQYF	TGCAGTGCTAGAGATTGGAGCGGATACACAGATACGCAGTATTTT
TRBV2	many	TRBJ2-3	NA	CASTPGPSTDTQYF	TGTGCCAGCACACCGGGACCGAGCACAGATACGCAGTATTTT
TRBV5-4	few	TRBJ2-7	TRBD2	CASSLLADEQYF	TGTGCCAGCAGCTTGCTAGCGGACGAGCAGTACTTC
TRBV30	many	TRBJ2-5	NA	CAWSAGRTQYF	TGTGCCTGGAGTGCCGGACGGACCCAGTACTTC
TRBV7-2	few	TRBJ2-2	NA	CASSVKIRVNTGELFF	TGTGCCAGCAGCGTGAAGATCAGGGTAAACACCGGGGAGCTGTTTTTT
TRBV27	many	TRBJ2-1	TRBD2	CASSLTGTSGGNEQFF	TGTGCCAGCAGCCTGACCGGGACTAGCGGGGGGAATGAGCAGTTCTTC
TRBV4-2	NA	TRBJ1-5	NA	CASSQQGQSNQPQHF	TGTGCCAGCAGCCAACAAGGCCAAAGCAATCAGCCCCAGCATTTT
TRBV20-1	NA	TRBJ1-2	NA	CSARGLPF	TGCAGTGCTAGAGGTCTACCCTTC
TRBV12-5	NA	TRBJ1-6	NA	CASGSLAGSLNSPLHF	TGTGCTAGTGGTAGCCTCGCGGGCAGCCTTAATTCACCCCTCCACTTT
TRBV27	many	TRBJ1-5	NA	CASSPRGAGNQPQHF	TGTGCCAGCAGTCCAAGGGGGGCAGGAAATCAGCCCCAGCATTTT
TRBV28	few	TRBJ1-3	TRBD1	CASSLHLISPIRGIGNTIYF	TGTGCCAGCAGTTTACATCTTATCTCCCCGATCAGGGGGATCGGAAACACCATATATTTT
TRBV15	many	TRBJ2-3	TRBD2	CATSRDTAGGLGTQYF	TGTGCCACCAGCAGAGATACAGCGGGGGGGCTGGGTACGCAGTATTTT
TRBV10-3	many	TRBJ2-1	NA	CAISAASLHEQFF	TGTGCCATCAGTGCGGCTAGCTTACATGAGCAGTTCTTC
TRBV2	many	TRBJ1-6	TRBD1	CASRLEGTAYNSPLHF	TGTGCCAGCAGACTCGAAGGGACAGCCTATAATTCACCCCTCCACTTT
TRBV28	many	TRBJ2-4	NA	CASTVGGSRQNIQYF	TGTGCCAGCACCGTTGGAGGGTCGAGGCAAAACATTCAGTACTTC
TRBV19	NA	TRBJ2-1	TRBD1	CASSIEDRAGLYNEQFF	TGTGCCAGTAGTATAGAAGACAGGGCAGGGCTCTACAATGAGCAGTTCTTC
TRBV27	few	TRBJ1-2	NA	CASSSIQGLGGYTF	TGTGCCAGCAGTTCAATTCAGGGGCTCGGTGGCTACACCTTC
TRBV12-3/TRBV12-4	NA	TRBJ2-7	TRBD2	CASSLLAGGFFYEQYF	TGTGCCAGCAGTTTATTAGCGGGGGGCTTTTTCTACGAGCAGTACTTC
TRBV28	few	TRBJ1-6	NA	CASSIGGGGRVNSPLHF	TGTGCCAGCAGCATTGGGGGAGGAGGCAGAGTTAATTCACCCCTCCACTTT
TRBV6-5	few	TRBJ1-1	NA	CASSYSGGLTEAFF	TGTGCCAGCAGTTACTCGGGAGGGCTGACTGAAGCTTTCTTT
TRBV3-1	many	TRBJ2-1	TRBD1	CASSPFQGDEQFF	TGTGCCAGCAGCCCCTTTCAGGGGGATGAGCAGTTCTTC
TRBV5-1	few	TRBJ2-7	TRBD2	CASRSTSGPTYEQYF	TGCGCCAGCAGATCAACTAGCGGGCCTACTTACGAGCAGTACTTC
TRBV12-3/TRBV12-4	many	TRBJ2-5	NA	CASSQPRSGERETQYF	TGTGCCAGCAGCCAACCTAGGTCAGGGGAGAGGGAGACCCAGTACTTC
TRBV11-1	NA	TRBJ2-6	TRBD1	CASSTPGQTNRSGANVLTF	TGTGCCAGCAGCACGCCGGGACAGACAAATCGCTCTGGGGCCAACGTCCTGACTTTC
TRBV11-3	many	TRBJ1-1	NA	CASSLQVGTEAFF	TGTGCCAGCAGCTTGCAGGTTGGAACTGAAGCTTTCTTT
TRBV5-4	NA	TRBJ1-2	NA	CASSLVRGRSYGYTF	TGTGCCAGCAGCTTGGTTCGGGGGCGCAGCTATGGCTACACCTTC
TRBV2	many	TRBJ1-2	TRBD1	CASSQTQGASYGYTF	TGTGCCAGCAGTCAGACACAGGGGGCTAGCTATGGCTACACCTTC
TRBV5-1	many	TRBJ1-1	TRBD1	CASSSRDRDMNTEAFF	TGCGCCAGCAGCTCAAGGGACAGGGACATGAACACTGAAGCTTTCTTT
TRBV29-1	many	TRBJ2-3	NA	CSVQDRTSTDTQYF	TGCAGCGTTCAGGACCGGACTAGCACAGATACGCAGTATTTT
TRBV9	many	TRBJ1-1	NA	CASSVGKSGTEAFF	TGTGCCAGCAGCGTAGGAAAATCCGGCACTGAAGCTTTCTTT
TRBV2	few	TRBJ2-3	TRBD2	CASSGPQLAGSTDTQYF	TGTGCCAGCAGTGGTCCCCAACTAGCGGGGAGCACAGATACGCAGTATTTT
TRBV7-9	NA	TRBJ1-1	TRBD1	CASSSLTGVNTEAFF	TGTGCCAGCAGCTCATTGACAGGGGTGAACACTGAAGCTTTCTTT